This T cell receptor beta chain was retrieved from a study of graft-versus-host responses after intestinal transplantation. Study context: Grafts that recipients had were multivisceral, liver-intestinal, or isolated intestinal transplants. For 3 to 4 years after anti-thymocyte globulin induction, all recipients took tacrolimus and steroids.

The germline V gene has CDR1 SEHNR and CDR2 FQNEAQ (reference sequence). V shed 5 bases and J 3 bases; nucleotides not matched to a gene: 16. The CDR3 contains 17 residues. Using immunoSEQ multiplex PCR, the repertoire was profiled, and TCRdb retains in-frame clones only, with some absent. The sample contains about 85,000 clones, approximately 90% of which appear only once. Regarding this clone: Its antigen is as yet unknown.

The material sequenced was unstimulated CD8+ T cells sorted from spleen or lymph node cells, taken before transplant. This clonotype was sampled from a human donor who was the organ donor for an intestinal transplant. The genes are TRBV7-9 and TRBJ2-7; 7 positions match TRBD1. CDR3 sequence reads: CASSPGQVAPSFYEQYF. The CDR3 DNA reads TGTGCCAGCAGCCCCGGACAGGTCGCGCCTTCTTTCTACGAGCAGTACTTC.